In this sample, the clone carrying this T cell receptor beta chain turned up a few times. Its antigen is not known. The data were taken from a study of blood T cells in healthy people across ages. CDR1 is LGHNA, CDR2 YNFKEQ, per germline. CDR3 length equals 14 residues. General observations from the study: As naive T cell percentage varied, TCR beta diversity correlated strongly with it. Long-lived donors carried more naive CD4+ cells and greater diversity than aged donors. With age, beta diversity per million T cells declined roughly linearly, significantly by 40.

Primed by a sample-barcoded 5' primer and a J-beta primer mix, a second PCR proceeded for about 7 to 12 cycles. Any given sample supplied a minimum of 3 million CDR3-containing paired-end reads. One entry per CDR3 protein, called by TCRdb with MiXCR from the 5' RACE reads. The repertoire holds 600,000 or so distinct CDR3 sequences, with around 48% as singletons. The V gene is TRBV4-2, the J gene TRBJ2-5; weak D call: TRBD1 (6 bases). The J call may be wrong; the DNA end is better matched by TRBJ2-7. The sequenced material came from blood. The source of this sequence is a man aged 80 or over in good health. CDR3 coding DNA: TGTGCCAGCAGCCAGGGGGCCCCCAACTACGAGCAGTACTTC. Amino acids: CASSQGAPNYEQYF.